This T cell receptor (beta chain) was sequenced for a study of cytomegalovirus exposure and HLA in healthy donors. Both 60 Vbeta primers and 13 Jbeta primers went into the PCR. Libraries were prepared by immunoSEQ multiplex PCR; TCRdb keeps only in-frame clonotypes and omits some of them. The data show 120,000 to 150,000 clones, approximately 70% seen once. The V end was cut by 2 bases, the J end by 4 bases, with 15 bases between. The CDR3 spans 15 residues. Germline V gives CDR1 SGHRS, CDR2 YFSETQ. V and J are TRBV5-1 and TRBJ2-5; the D gene is possibly TRBD1 (6 bases). The material sequenced was PBMCs. This TCR was recovered from a human donor in good health. This CDR3 reads CASSFRDTLRETQYF. The CDR3 bases are TGCGCCAGCAGCTTCCGGGACACCCTGCGAGAGACCCAGTACTTC.